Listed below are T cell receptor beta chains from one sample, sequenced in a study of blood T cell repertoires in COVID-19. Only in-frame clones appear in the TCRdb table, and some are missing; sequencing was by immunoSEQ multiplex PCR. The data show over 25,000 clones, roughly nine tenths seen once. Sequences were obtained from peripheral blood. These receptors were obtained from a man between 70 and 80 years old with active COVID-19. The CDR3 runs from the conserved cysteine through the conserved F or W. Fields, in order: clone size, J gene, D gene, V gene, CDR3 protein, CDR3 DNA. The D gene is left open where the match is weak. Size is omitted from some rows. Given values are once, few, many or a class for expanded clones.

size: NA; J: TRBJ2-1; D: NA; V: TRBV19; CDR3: CASTEANEQFF; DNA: TGTGCCAGCACGGAGGCGAATGAGCAGTTCTTC
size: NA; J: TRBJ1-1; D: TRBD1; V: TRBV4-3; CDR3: CASSQDRGVTEAFF; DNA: TGCGCCAGCAGCCAAGACAGGGGGGTCACTGAAGCTTTCTTT
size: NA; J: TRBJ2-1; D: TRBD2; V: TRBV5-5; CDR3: CASSPWVLAGGFLEQFF; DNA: TGTGCCAGCAGCCCATGGGTTCTAGCGGGAGGTTTTCTTGAGCAGTTCTTC
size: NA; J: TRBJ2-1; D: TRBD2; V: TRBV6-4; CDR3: CASSVGGTSGNEQFF; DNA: TGTGCCAGCAGTGTAGGTGGGACTAGCGGGAACGAGCAGTTCTTC
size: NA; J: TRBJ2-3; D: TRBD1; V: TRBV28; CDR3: CASRGQGDGDTQYF; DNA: TGTGCCAGCAGGGGACAGGGGGATGGAGATACGCAGTATTTT
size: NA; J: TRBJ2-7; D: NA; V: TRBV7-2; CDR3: CASSTKEGLRVQYF; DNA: TGTGCCAGCAGCACCAAGGAGGGCCTAAGGGTGCAGTACTTC
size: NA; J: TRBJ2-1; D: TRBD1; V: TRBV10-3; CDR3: CAIKGQGAGEQFF; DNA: TGTGCCATCAAAGGACAGGGGGCGGGTGAGCAGTTCTTC
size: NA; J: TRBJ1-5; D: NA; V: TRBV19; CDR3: CASTKASNQPQHF; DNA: TGTGCCAGTACCAAAGCCAGCAATCAGCCCCAGCATTTT
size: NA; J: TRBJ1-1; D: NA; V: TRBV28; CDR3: CASSLWLRGDTEAFF; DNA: TGTGCCAGCAGTTTATGGCTCCGGGGGGACACTGAAGCTTTCTTT
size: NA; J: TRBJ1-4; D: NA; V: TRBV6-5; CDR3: CASSHRGGLFF; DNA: TGTGCCAGCAGCCACCGGGGAGGGCTGTTTTTT
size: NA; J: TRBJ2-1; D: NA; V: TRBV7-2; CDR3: CASSLGRNNEQFF; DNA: TGTGCCAGCAGCTTAGGTCGTAACAATGAGCAGTTCTTC
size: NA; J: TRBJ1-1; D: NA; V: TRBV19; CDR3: CASRRLTEAFF; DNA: TGTGCCAGTAGGCGCTTGACTGAAGCTTTCTTT
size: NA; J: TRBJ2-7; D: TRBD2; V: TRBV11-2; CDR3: CASSFGLAGGKSSYEQYF; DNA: TGTGCCAGCAGCTTTGGACTAGCGGGAGGCAAAAGCTCCTACGAGCAGTACTTC
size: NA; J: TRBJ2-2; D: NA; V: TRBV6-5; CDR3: CASRAPQGIGELFF; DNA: TGTGCCAGCAGAGCACCACAGGGAATCGGGGAGCTGTTTTTT
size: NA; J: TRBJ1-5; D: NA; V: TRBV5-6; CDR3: CASSLDAGVNQPQHF; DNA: TGTGCCAGCAGCTTGGATGCCGGGGTCAATCAGCCCCAGCATTTT
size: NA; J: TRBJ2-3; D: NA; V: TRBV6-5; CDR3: CASRVIATDTQYF; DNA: TGTGCCAGCAGGGTAATAGCGACAGATACGCAGTATTTT
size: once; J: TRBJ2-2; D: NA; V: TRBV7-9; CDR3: CASSLDSVAGGRLTGELFF; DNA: TGTGCCAGCAGCTTAGATTCGGTTGCCGGCGGCAGACTCACCGGGGAGCTGTTTTTT
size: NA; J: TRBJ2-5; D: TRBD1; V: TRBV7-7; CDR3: CASSSGQVETQYF; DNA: TGTGCTAGCAGCTCGGGACAGGTAGAGACCCAGTACTTC
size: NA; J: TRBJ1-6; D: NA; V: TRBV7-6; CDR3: CASSSYYSPLHF; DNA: TGTGCCAGCAGCTCTTACTATTCACCCCTCCACTTT
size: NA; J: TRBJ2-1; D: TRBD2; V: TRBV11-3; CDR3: CASSLGLAGGEQFF; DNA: TGTGCCAGCAGCTTGGGGCTAGCGGGAGGTGAGCAGTTCTTC
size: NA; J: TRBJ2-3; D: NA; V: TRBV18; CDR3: CASSPGVKDTQYF; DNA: TGTGCCAGCTCACCAGGAGTGAAAGATACGCAGTATTTT
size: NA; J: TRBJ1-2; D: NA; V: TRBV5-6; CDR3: CASSLQDGYTF; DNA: TGTGCCAGCAGCTTGCAGGATGGCTACACCTTC
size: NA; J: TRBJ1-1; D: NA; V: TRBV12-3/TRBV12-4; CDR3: CASSFYRNTEAFF; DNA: TGTGCCAGCAGTTTTTACAGGAACACTGAAGCTTTCTTT
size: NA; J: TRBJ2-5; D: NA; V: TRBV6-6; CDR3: CASSIRGPETQYF; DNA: TGTGCCAGCAGTATCAGAGGGCCGGAGACCCAGTACTTC